These 20 T cell receptor beta chains were sequenced from one sample in a study of T cell clusters in autoimmune cytopenias (dated by TCRdb to between 2017 and 2020). Each sample's TRB amplification started from 200 to 300 ng of peripheral blood genomic DNA, which corresponds to around 36,000 genome equivalents. The sequencer listed for this sample is Illumina MiSeq. TRB rearrangements were amplified by multiplex PCR following a touch-down protocol, with the TRB-A and TRB-B primer pools mixed in one tube. TCRdb reprocessed the sequencing reads and holds a single record per CDR3 protein sequence, with no DNA. The table for this sample lists thousands of distinct CDR3 sequences. Together, the top ten hold around 20% of the sample. The specimen was peripheral blood. These receptors came from a human donor with an autoimmune cytopenia or autoimmune hepatitis (not recorded which).

This clonotype is deemed medium-sized (0.01 to 0.1%) by its frequency. The chain links TRBV15 to TRBJ1-1; TCRdb's D gene call, TRBD1, goes unchecked for lack of DNA. Per germline, CDR1 LNHNV and CDR2 YYDKDF (reference sequence). The CDR3 runs 14 residues. The CDR3 is CATRVGRVNTEAFF.

The V gene is TRBV30, the J gene TRBJ1-4. The germline V gene encodes CDR1 GTSNPN and CDR2 SVGIG (reference sequence). The CDR3 spans 13 residues. CDR3 protein: CAWSVRRGEKLFF.

The CDR3 loop reads CASTKDRGSLLYGYTF. The chain recombines TRBV21-1 with TRBJ1-2; checking the TCRdb D call of TRBD1 is not possible without DNA. TRBV21-1 is a recognized pseudogene. The CDR3 runs to 16 residues.

The V and J genes are TRBV29-1 and TRBJ2-3; TCRdb indicates TRBD2, and absent DNA this call remains unverified. Germline V CDR1 and CDR2: SQVTM, ANQGSEA. The CDR3 is 14 amino acids. This CDR3 is CSVLGTKSTDTQYF.

The chain joins TRBV18 to TRBJ2-7; TCRdb indicates TRBD1, and absent DNA this call remains unverified. The CDR3 runs to 15 residues. Germline values: CDR1 KGHSH, CDR2 LQKENI. The CDR3: CASSREGQGQETQYF. The entire variable domain, with the rest obtained from reference TRBV18 and TRBJ2-7, is as follows: NAGVMQNPRHLVRRRGQEARLRCSPMKGHSHVYWYRQLPEEGLKFMVYLQKENIIDESGMPKERFSAEFPKEGPSILRIQQVVRGDSAAYFCASSREGQGQETQYFGPGTRLTVT.

This chain uses TRBV18 with TRBJ2-1; TCRdb names TRBD1, which stays unverified in the absence of DNA. The CDR3 length is 16 residues. Germline V gene lookup returns CDR1 KGHSH and CDR2 LQKENI. The CDR3 sequence is CASSLLVRGTNNEQFF. The complete variable domain, with remaining parts taken from reference TRBV18 and TRBJ2-1, reads NAGVMQNPRHLVRRRGQEARLRCSPMKGHSHVYWYRQLPEEGLKFMVYLQKENIIDESGMPKERFSAEFPKEGPSILRIQQVVRGDSAAYFCASSLLVRGTNNEQFFGPGTRLTVL.

Its frequency marks this clonotype as medium-sized. V and J are TRBV13 and TRBJ2-6. CDR3 size: 15 residues. Germline V gene sequence: CDR1 PRHDT, CDR2 FYEKMQ (reference sequence). The chain's CDR3 is CASRVRGSGANVLTF.

CDR3 protein: CSATGTGVNYGYTF. V usage is TRBV20-1 and J usage is TRBJ1-2; the D call of TRBD1 rests on TCRdb alone, since no DNA is present to check it. The CDR3 totals 14 residues. The germline gives CDR1 DFQATT, CDR2 SNEGSKA (reference sequence).

In terms of frequency, this clonotype is medium-sized. The chain recombines TRBV19 with TRBJ2-1; TCRdb reports TRBD1, a call that lacks DNA to check it against. The germline V gene has CDR1 LNHDA and CDR2 SQIVND (reference sequence). The length of the CDR3 is 15 residues. The CDR3 is CASSIDTTGGNEQFF.

This clonotype registers medium-sized by frequency. The rearrangement joins TRBV27 to TRBJ1-1; TCRdb indicates TRBD1, and absent DNA this call remains unverified. The CDR3 is 14 residues long. Germline V gene data show CDR1 as MNHEY and CDR2 as SMNVEV (reference sequence). CDR3 amino acids: CASSTQGYGTEAFF.

Judged by frequency, this clonotype is medium-sized. The V and J genes are TRBV6-6 and TRBJ1-3; TCRdb gives TRBD1 as the D gene, but with no DNA this cannot be confirmed. The CDR3 consists of 16 residues. Germline CDR1 and CDR2: MNHNY and SVGAGI (reference sequence). CDR3 sequence reads: CASRWDTRSSGNTIYF.

Frequency places this clonotype as medium-sized (0.01 to 0.1%). The chain links TRBV27 to TRBJ2-7; checking the TCRdb D call of TRBD1 is not possible without DNA. The germline CDR1 and CDR2 sequences are MNHEY and SMNVEV (reference sequence). The length of the CDR3 is 14 residues. This chain's CDR3 is CASRGQKTPNEQYF.

Measured by frequency, this clonotype is medium-sized. This chain links TRBV6-1 with TRBJ2-1. The CDR3 has 15 amino acids. CDR1 MNHNS and CDR2 SASEGT come from the germline V gene. CDR3 loop: CASSVLGGRINEQFF.

This clonotype registers medium-sized by frequency. CDR3 loop: CASSGVAKNIQYF. The chain couples TRBV18 to TRBJ2-4. Germline V gives CDR1 KGHSH, CDR2 LQKENI. The CDR3 has 13 residues.

This chain links TRBV7-2 with TRBJ1-1. This CDR3 is 11 amino acids long. Germline V lookup: CDR1 SGHTA, CDR2 FQGNSA. The CDR3 loop reads CASSLGPRAFF.

This chain joins TRBV7-3 and TRBJ2-5; TCRdb designates TRBD2, a call that cannot be tested without DNA. The CDR3 sequence is 14 residues long. Looked up from germline, CDR1 is SGHTA and CDR2 is FQGTGA. CDR3 loop: CASSSGLAGETQYF.

This clonotype ranks as medium-sized in terms of frequency. V is TRBV12-3 or TRBV12-4 and J is TRBJ2-3. The CDR3 has 15 residues. CDR3 protein: CASSSGSFGTDTQYF.

This chain uses TRBV7-2 with TRBJ2-5; the TCRdb D gene call, TRBD1, has no DNA to confirm it. Germline V gene lookup returns CDR1 SGHTA and CDR2 FQGNSA. The CDR3 loop spans 14 amino acids. CDR3 region: CASSYPGQGETQYF.

Measured by frequency, this clonotype is medium-sized. V and J are TRBV6-2 or TRBV6-3 and TRBJ2-3; without DNA, the TCRdb call of TRBD2 cannot be checked. This CDR3 has 15 amino acids. Germline lookup yields CDR1 MNHEY and CDR2 SVGEGT. The CDR3 here is CASREGTLPSDTQYF.

This clonotype is classed as medium-sized by frequency. The V and J genes are TRBV27 and TRBJ2-1. Germline V gives CDR1 MNHEY, CDR2 SMNVEV (reference sequence). The CDR3 is 14 residues long. The CDR3 loop reads CASSLVGQPKWQFF.